The 18 T cell receptor beta chains in this list originate from one sample, sequenced in a study of identical twins. TCRdb independently ran MiXCR on the 5' RACE reads; one entry per CDR3 protein. The sample records roughly 290,000 distinct CDR3 sequences, about 8% being singletons. These data also featured in a second study, about yellow fever vaccine responses in identical twins.

The material sequenced was memory (CD45RO+) T cells sorted from blood. Source of these receptors: a woman younger than 30 in good health.

This clonotype was found a few times. The V gene is TRBV20-1, the J gene TRBJ1-2; 9 bases fit TRBD1. Losses at the gene ends were 6 bases for V and 4 bases for J; bases not matched to a gene: 9. This CDR3 is built from 14 residues. Germline V gives CDR1 DFQATT, CDR2 SNEGSKA (reference sequence). CDR3 sequence: CSADPGQGPYGYTF. In nucleotides, the CDR3 is TGCAGTGCGGACCCGGGACAGGGACCCTATGGCTACACCTTC.

This clonotype has ten or more counts. The CDR3 is CASSFGGRGRDEQFF. DNA of the CDR3: TGTGCCAGCAGTTTCGGCGGCAGGGGTCGCGATGAGCAGTTCTTC. The chain has TRBV12-3 or TRBV12-4 and TRBJ2-1; D possibly corresponds to TRBD1 (6 bases). V was pared by 3 bases and J by 8 bases, with 17 bases between. CDR3 length: 15 residues.

This clonotype came up many times. The rearrangement joins TRBV7-9 to TRBJ1-1; D call uncertain. Between the trimmed V and J ends, which lost 1 base and 1 base, there was a span of 7 bases. Per germline, CDR1 SEHNR and CDR2 FQNEAQ (reference sequence). The CDR3 consists of 14 residues. CDR3 coding DNA: TGTGCCAGCAGCTTAGGGATGGCGAACACTGAAGCTTTCTTT. Its translation: CASSLGMANTEAFF.

Only a few counts were recorded for this clonotype. This chain connects TRBV7-2 to TRBJ2-2; D is perhaps TRBD2 (7 bases). Germline V lookup: CDR1 SGHTA, CDR2 FQGNSA. Trimming removed 0 bases from V and 6 bases from J, with 11 bases in between. The CDR3 is made up of 15 amino acids. CDR3 sequence: CASSLAGGLSGELFF. In DNA, the CDR3 is TGTGCCAGCAGCTTAGCGGGGGGGCTTTCCGGGGAGCTGTTTTTT.

To note about this clonotype: A clone one base away is much larger, so this may be a read error. This rearrangement joins TRBV4-2 to TRBJ2-2; the match to TRBD2 covers 10 bases. Germline V lookup: CDR1 LGHNA, CDR2 YNFKEQ. This CDR3 is 16 amino acids long. The CDR3: CAISLAGAPSTGELFF. The CDR3 region has the DNA TGTGCCATCAGCCTAGCGGGAGCTCCCTCCACCGGGGAGCTGTTTTTT.

This chain uses TRBV5-1 with TRBJ1-1, with a weak D call TRBD1 (6 bases). The CDR3 loop spans 16 amino acids. The germline V gene has CDR1 SGHRS and CDR2 YFSETQ. V dropped 0 bases and J dropped 0 bases, with 12 bases sitting between them. The CDR3 region is CASSLAPTGMNTEAFF. The CDR3 nucleotides read TGCGCCAGCAGCTTGGCTCCAACAGGGATGAACACTGAAGCTTTCTTT.

This clonotype was found a few times. This chain uses TRBV6-1 with TRBJ1-1; unclear D gene. Germline values: CDR1 MNHNS, CDR2 SASEGT. The CDR3 extends over 13 amino acids. V lost 6 bases to trimming and J lost 0 bases, with 8 bases between them. This CDR3 is CASSRRMNTEAFF. The CDR3 DNA reads as TGTGCCAGCAGCCGCCGGATGAACACTGAAGCTTTCTTT.

The chain couples TRBV6-5 to TRBJ1-1, with D perhaps matching TRBD1 (5 bases). CDR3 length: 14 amino acids. The V and J ends lost 0 bases and 1 base respectively, with 6 bases between them. Germline CDR1 reads MNHEY; CDR2 reads SVGAGI. CDR3 in amino acids: CASSYSGTNTEAFF. For the CDR3, the DNA is TGTGCCAGCAGTTACTCAGGGACGAACACTGAAGCTTTCTTT.

This clonotype was observed a few times. The V call is TRBV7-6, the J call TRBJ2-7, with 13 bases lining up with TRBD2. Trimming cost V 5 bases and J 6 bases; bases outside gene matches: 7. CDR1 and CDR2 from the germline V gene are SGHVS and FNYEAQ. This CDR3 has 15 amino acids. CDR3 nucleotides: TGTGCCAGCAGCCCCTGGACTAGCGGGAGATCCGAGCAGTACTTC. This gives the protein CASSPWTSGRSEQYF.

As to this clonotype: A single base separates this from a much larger clone, so it may be a read error. The chain is built from TRBV20-1 and TRBJ2-5; D unresolved. V shed 5 bases and J shed 3 bases, with 13 bases lying between them. This CDR3 region has 13 residues. Germline CDR1 and CDR2: DFQATT and SNEGSKA (reference sequence). CDR3 bases: TGCAGTGCTGTCCTGGGAATCGAAGAGACCCAGTACTTC. Translating it yields CSAVLGIEETQYF.

The chain uses TRBV2 and TRBJ2-4, with a weak D call TRBD1 (6 bases). Trimming took 6 bases from V and 10 from J, leaving 13 bases between them. The length of the CDR3 is 12 residues. Per germline, CDR1 SNHLY and CDR2 FYNNEI. CDR3 sequence: CASRGPGEIQYF. CDR3 DNA sequence: TGTGCCAGCAGGGGTCCAGGGGAGATTCAGTACTTC.

This clonotype has a handful of counts. The chain couples TRBV5-1 to TRBJ2-1, with D perhaps matching TRBD1 (6 bases). The CDR3 contains 16 residues. The V end was cut by 2 bases, the J end by 2 bases, with 14 bases between. Germline CDR1 and CDR2: SGHRS and YFSETQ. The CDR3 DNA is TGCGCCAGCAGCTTTGGGGGCGGGTCTCCCTACAATGAGCAGTTCTTC. As protein: CASSFGGGSPYNEQFF.

The rearrangement links TRBV20-1 to TRBJ2-1, with D possibly being TRBD2 (6 bases). Germline CDR1 reads DFQATT; CDR2 reads SNEGSKA (reference sequence). The V end was cut by 0 bases, the J end by 9 bases, with 18 bases between. The CDR3 sequence is 15 residues long. CDR3 protein: CSARDLSRRASEQFF. The DNA of the CDR3 is TGCAGTGCTAGAGATCTTAGCCGGAGGGCCAGTGAGCAGTTCTTC.

This clonotype was detected only a few times. The J gene is TRBJ1-2, the V gene TRBV10-3, with D maybe TRBD1 (5 bases). From germline, CDR1 is ENHRY and CDR2 SYGVKD. The V end was cut by 10 bases, the J end by 1 base, with 10 bases between. The CDR3 runs to 12 residues. This CDR3 is CATLTDNYGYTF. The DNA for the CDR3 is TGTGCCACCCTGACAGATAACTATGGCTACACCTTC.

This chain connects TRBV15 to TRBJ1-5; no clear D. Between the trimmed V and J ends, which lost 5 bases and 7 bases, there was a span of 15 bases. The CDR3 sequence is 14 residues long. Germline V lookup: CDR1 LNHNV, CDR2 YYDKDF (reference sequence). The CDR3 DNA reads TGTGCCACCAGCCCAGGTGGCTCGTCCCAGCCCCAGCATTTT. Translation: CATSPGGSSQPQHF.

This chain joins TRBV11-3 and TRBJ2-1, with 8 bases that match TRBD2. The length of the CDR3 is 13 residues. The J segment lost 9 bases and the V segment lost 1 base, leaving 2 bases of the junction unmatched. Germline loops: CDR1 SGHNT, CDR2 YENEEA. The CDR3 region is CASSLAGTSEQFF. The CDR3 coding sequence is TGTGCCAGCAGCTTAGCGGGGACTAGTGAGCAGTTCTTC.

V usage is TRBV6-5 and J usage is TRBJ2-2; 8 nucleotides line up with TRBD1. The CDR3 covers 15 residues. The V gene end was trimmed by 2 bases and the J gene end by 4 bases; junction bases not matched to a gene: 3. Germline V gene sequence: CDR1 MNHEY, CDR2 SVGAGI. CDR3 in DNA: TGTGCCAGCAGTTACCAGGGGGCGAGCACCGGGGAGCTGTTTTTT. The encoded protein is CASSYQGASTGELFF.

V and J are TRBV3-1 and TRBJ1-5; 7 bases are a match to TRBD1. The CDR3 runs 15 residues. Germline trimming cut 2 bases from V and 2 bases from J; bases unmatched to any gene: 3. In germline, CDR1 is LGHDT, CDR2 YNNKEL (reference sequence). As DNA, the CDR3 is TGTGCCAGCAGCCAACAGGGGGAAGGCAATCAGCCCCAGCATTTT. It translates to CASSQQGEGNQPQHF. Looking up the rest from reference TRBV3-1 and TRBJ1-5 gives the full variable domain: DTAVSQTPKYLVTQMGNDKSIKCEQNLGHDTMYWYKQDSKKFLKIMFSYNNKELIINETVPNRFSPKSPDKAHLNLHINSLELGDSAVYFCASSQQGEGNQPQHFGDGTRLSIL.